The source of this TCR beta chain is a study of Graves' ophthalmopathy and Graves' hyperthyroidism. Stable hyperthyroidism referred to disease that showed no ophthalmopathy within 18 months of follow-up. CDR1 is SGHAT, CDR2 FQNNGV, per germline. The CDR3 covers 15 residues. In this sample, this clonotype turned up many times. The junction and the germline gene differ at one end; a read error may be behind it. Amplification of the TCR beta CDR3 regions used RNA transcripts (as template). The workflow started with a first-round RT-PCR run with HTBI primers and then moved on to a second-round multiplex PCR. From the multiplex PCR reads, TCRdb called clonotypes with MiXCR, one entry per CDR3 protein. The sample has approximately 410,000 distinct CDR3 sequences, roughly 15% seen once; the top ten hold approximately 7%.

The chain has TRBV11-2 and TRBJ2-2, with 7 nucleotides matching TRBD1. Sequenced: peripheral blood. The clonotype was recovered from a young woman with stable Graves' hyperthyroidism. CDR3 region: CASSLGTVSSGELFF. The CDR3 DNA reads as TGTGCCAGCAGTTTAGGGACAGTTAGCTCCGGGGAGCTGTTTTTT.